The 14 T cell receptor beta chains below all came from one sample that was sequenced in a study of STAT5B mutations in CD4+ large granular lymphocyte leukemia. Assay: immunoSEQ multiplex PCR; the TCRdb copy retains only in-frame clones and omits some. The sample includes some 40,000 clones, roughly 85% seen only once; the top ten take more than 0.9%. The sequencing input was CD4+ T cells from blood buffy coats. Source of these receptors: a human donor in good health.

This chain uses TRBV4-2 with TRBJ2-5, with 9 bases lining up with TRBD1. The CDR3 extends over 15 amino acids. Per the germline V gene, CDR1 is LGHNA and CDR2 is YNFKEQ. J was trimmed by 4 bases and V by 1 base; bases with no gene match: 4. Here the CDR3 reads CASSQGTGARETQYF. The CDR3 DNA reads as TGTGCCAGCAGCCAAGGGACAGGGGCCCGAGAGACCCAGTACTTC.

This rearrangement joins TRBV29-1 to TRBJ2-2; 10 nucleotides align to TRBD1. V lost 7 bases and J lost 4; bases outside the gene matches: 9. The germline CDR1 and CDR2 sequences are SQVTM and ANQGSEA. The CDR3 runs to 15 residues. This CDR3 is CSGSDGQGGTGELFF. The CDR3 nucleotides are TGCAGCGGTTCTGACGGACAGGGGGGCACCGGGGAGCTGTTTTTT.

The chain combines TRBV12-5 with TRBJ2-5; 11 bases agree with TRBD1. V lost 1 base and J lost 7; bases outside the gene matches: 5. The germline gives CDR1 LGHNT, CDR2 FRNRAP. The CDR3 contains 15 residues. CDR3 amino acids: CASGLDSGQGATQYF. Written as DNA, the CDR3 is TGTGCTAGTGGTTTGGATTCCGGACAGGGGGCGACCCAGTACTTC.

V usage is TRBV7-6 and J usage is TRBJ1-2; maybe TRBD1 (5 bases). Germline values: CDR1 SGHVS, CDR2 FNYEAQ. The CDR3 has 15 amino acids. V shed 5 bases and J shed 0 bases, with 13 bases lying between them. The chain's CDR3 is CASSPPGGANYGYTF. CDR3 DNA sequence: TGTGCCAGCAGCCCACCTGGGGGGGCTAACTATGGCTACACCTTC.

This clone has a single count. The gene calls are TRBV7-2 and TRBJ1-3; 7 nucleotides line up with TRBD1. J lost 1 base, V lost 3 bases, and 3 bases had no gene match. This CDR3 is 15 amino acids long. Germline CDR1 SGHTA, CDR2 FQGNSA. The chain's CDR3 is CASSLTGQSGNTIYF. CDR3 DNA: TGTGCCAGCAGCTTGACGGGACAGTCTGGAAACACCATATATTTT.

The V gene is TRBV5-1, the J gene TRBJ2-1; tentative D call: TRBD2 (5 bases). V was shortened by 0 bases and J by 8 bases, with 27 bases between the two germline ends. CDR1 and CDR2 from the germline V gene are SGHRS and YFSETQ. CDR3 length: 19 residues. This CDR3 reads CASSLATPGTGFTSYEQFF. As DNA, the CDR3 is TGCGCCAGCAGCTTGGCCACACCGGGAACGGGGTTTACCAGCTATGAGCAGTTCTTC.

V gene TRBV18 combines with J gene TRBJ2-7; TRBD2 aligns across 8 bases. The V gene end was trimmed by 2 bases and the J gene end by 6 bases; junction bases not matched to a gene: 6. This CDR3 spans 14 amino acids. CDR1 and CDR2 (germline): KGHSH, LQKENI. CDR3 DNA: TGTGCCAGCTCACCAGGGACTAGTAGCCGCGAGCAGTACTTC. It yields the protein CASSPGTSSREQYF.

The rearrangement uses TRBV4-2 and TRBJ2-4; tentative D call: TRBD2 (5 bases). Germline loops: CDR1 LGHNA, CDR2 YNFKEQ. This CDR3 is built from 15 residues. V was trimmed by 1 base and J by 2 bases, leaving 9 bases between them. The CDR3 sequence is CASSQVRVTKNIQYF. As DNA, the CDR3 is TGTGCCAGCAGCCAAGTGAGGGTGACCAAAAACATTCAGTACTTC.

This chain uses TRBV30 with TRBJ1-6; D not certain. With 4 bases removed from V and 9 bases from J, the gap between germline ends came to 7 bases. The CDR3 extends over 11 amino acids. Germline V gene lookup returns CDR1 GTSNPN and CDR2 SVGIG (reference sequence). The CDR3 DNA follows: TGTGCCTGGAATGCGGGTTCACCCCTCCACTTT. Its protein product is CAWNAGSPLHF.

J is TRBJ1-2 and V is TRBV19; tentative D call: TRBD1 (5 bases). This CDR3 is built from 13 residues. V lost 2 bases, J lost 5 bases, and 9 bases lay in between. Germline lookup yields CDR1 LNHDA and CDR2 SQIVND (reference sequence). For the CDR3, the DNA is TGTGCCAGTAGTATACAAGGGGAGTATGGCTACACCTTC. Its translation is CASSIQGEYGYTF.

V is TRBV27 and J is TRBJ2-2; TRBD2 matches 8 bases. Germline CDR1 MNHEY, CDR2 SMNVEV (reference sequence). The CDR3 is 16 residues long. J was trimmed by 5 bases and V by 6 bases; bases with no gene match: 11. The CDR3 DNA sequence: TGTGCCAGCAGCCCGTTTATGGTAGCGGGAACCGGGGAGCTGTTTTTT. Protein sequence: CASSPFMVAGTGELFF.

The chain recombines TRBV5-4 with TRBJ2-1; TRBD1 matches 10 bases. V gave up 4 bases and J gave up 7 bases; unmatched junction bases: 11. CDR1 is SGHNT, CDR2 YYREEE, per germline (reference sequence). This CDR3 is built from 16 residues. The DNA of the CDR3 is TGTGCCAGCAGCCCGACAGGGGGCTTTGACGCAAATGAGCAGTTCTTC. Its translation is CASSPTGGFDANEQFF.

The CDR3 reads CASSLDGASSYEQYF. For the CDR3, the DNA is TGTGCCAGCAGCTTGGATGGGGCCAGTTCCTACGAGCAGTACTTC. V gene TRBV5-4 combines with J gene TRBJ2-7, with D possibly TRBD1 on 5 matching bases. Trimming removed 0 bases at V and 1 base at J, with 11 bases between. This CDR3 region has 15 residues. The germline V gene encodes CDR1 SGHNT and CDR2 YYREEE (reference sequence).

This chain links TRBV19 with TRBJ1-1; 8 nucleotides agree with TRBD1. The V gene end was trimmed by 4 bases and the J gene end by 3 bases; junction bases not matched to a gene: 10. This CDR3 region has 16 residues. Germline V gene data show CDR1 as LNHDA and CDR2 as SQIVND (reference sequence). The CDR3 here is CASSTRQGAGDTEAFF. CDR3 bases: TGTGCCAGTAGTACCCGTCAGGGGGCAGGGGACACTGAAGCTTTCTTT.